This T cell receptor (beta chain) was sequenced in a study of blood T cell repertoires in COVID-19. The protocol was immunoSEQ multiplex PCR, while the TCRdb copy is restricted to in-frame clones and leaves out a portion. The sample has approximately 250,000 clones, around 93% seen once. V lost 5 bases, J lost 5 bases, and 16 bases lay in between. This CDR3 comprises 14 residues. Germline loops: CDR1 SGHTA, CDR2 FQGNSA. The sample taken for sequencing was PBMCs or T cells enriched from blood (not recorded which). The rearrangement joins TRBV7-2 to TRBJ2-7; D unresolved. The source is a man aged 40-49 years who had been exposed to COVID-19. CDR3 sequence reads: CASSRPPRNHEQYF. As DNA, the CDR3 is TGTGCCAGCAGCCGGCCCCCCAGGAACCACGAGCAGTACTTC.